This TCR beta chain was captured in a study of T cell changes during pregnancy in multiple sclerosis (dated by TCRdb to between 2019 and 2020). In the study overall: In women with multiple sclerosis, the researchers looked at how the T cell repertoire shifted as pregnancy progressed.

V is clipped by 3 bases and J by 1 base, and the sequence between their germline boundaries is 7 bases long. The germline V gene (reference sequence) gives CDR1 as LNHDA and CDR2 as SQIVND. The CDR3, from cysteine to phenylalanine, totals 13 residues. Of all the DNA, just the CDR3 is kept, 39 bases in frame from base 1. The library was prepared using the immunoSEQ multiplex PCR assay. TCRdb re-hosts the immuneACCESS table, in-frame sequences only. Its copies lack some clones; in the studies checked, an unresolved V gene accounts for under half of them, and the cause for the rest is not known. The sample contains under 70,000 clones, roughly 91% of them found a single time. Of the sample, roughly 1.3% falls within the top ten clones. This clone has a handful of counts. The clone's antigen remains unknown. Per-nucleotide qualities are absent, and no much larger clonotype sits a single base away.

Specimen: peripheral blood, collected after pregnancy. This clonotype was sampled from a female donor in good health, enrolled as a control in a pregnancy study. The chain uses TRBV19 and TRBJ2-7, with the identity of the D gene unclear. The CDR3 corresponds to CASSMKSSYEQYF. The nucleotides read TGTGCCAGTAGTATGAAGAGTTCCTACGAGCAGTACTTC.